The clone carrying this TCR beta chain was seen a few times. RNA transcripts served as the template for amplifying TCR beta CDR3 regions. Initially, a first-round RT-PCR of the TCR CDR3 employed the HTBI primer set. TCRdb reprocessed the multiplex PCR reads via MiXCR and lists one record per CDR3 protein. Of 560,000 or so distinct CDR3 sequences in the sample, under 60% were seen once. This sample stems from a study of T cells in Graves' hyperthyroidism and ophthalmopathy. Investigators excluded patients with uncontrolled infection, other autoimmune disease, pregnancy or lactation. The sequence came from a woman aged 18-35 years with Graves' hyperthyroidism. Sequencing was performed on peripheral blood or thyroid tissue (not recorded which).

CDR3 coding DNA: TGTGCCAGCAGCCAAGATCCCCAGAGGGAGACCCAGTACTTC. Translated, it gives CASSQDPQRETQYF. The gene calls are TRBV7-8 and TRBJ2-5; D call uncertain. The CDR3 is 14 residues long. Germline CDR1 is SGHVS and CDR2 is FQNEAQ. Trimming removed 5 bases at V and 5 bases at J, with 15 bases between.